The count of the clone carrying this T cell receptor beta chain is one. The target antigen is unknown. The CDR3 loop spans 13 amino acids. From germline, CDR1 is SGHTA and CDR2 FQGTGA. The germline V and J ends were trimmed by 4 bases and 3 bases, with 10 bases remaining between them. Time point defined: pretreatment peripheral blood. Individual patients had between 1 and 8 samples, taken pretreatment and on-treatment. Only in-frame clones appear in the TCRdb table, and some are missing; sequencing was by immunoSEQ multiplex PCR. Of some 87,000 clones in the sample, over 75% were seen once. The data stem from a study of PD-L1 blockade in urothelial cancer. For the study at large: In the patient group, about 85% of the roughly 29 were males with bladder-origin urothelial cancer.

Study-level points and caveats: When measured at 3 weeks, tumor-associated blood clones expanded more in durable-benefit patients.

The material was PBMCs, obtained around atezolizumab (anti-PD-L1) treatment. The chain employs TRBV7-3 and TRBJ2-7; D might be TRBD1 (6 bases). The origin of this receptor is a man in his sixties with urothelial cancer. The CDR3 loop reads CASSYNRDYEQYF. The DNA for the CDR3 is TGTGCCAGCAGCTACAACAGGGACTACGAGCAGTACTTC.